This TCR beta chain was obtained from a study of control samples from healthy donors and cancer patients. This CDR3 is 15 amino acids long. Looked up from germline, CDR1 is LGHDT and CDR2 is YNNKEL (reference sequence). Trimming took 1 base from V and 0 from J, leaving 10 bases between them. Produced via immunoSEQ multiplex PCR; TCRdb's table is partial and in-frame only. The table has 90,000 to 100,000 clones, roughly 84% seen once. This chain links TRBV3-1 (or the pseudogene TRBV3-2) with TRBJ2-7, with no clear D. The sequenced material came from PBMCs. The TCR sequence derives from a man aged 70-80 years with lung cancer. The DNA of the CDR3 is TGTGCCAGCAGCCAAGCTTACCGATACTCCTACGAGCAGTACTTC. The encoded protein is CASSQAYRYSYEQYF.